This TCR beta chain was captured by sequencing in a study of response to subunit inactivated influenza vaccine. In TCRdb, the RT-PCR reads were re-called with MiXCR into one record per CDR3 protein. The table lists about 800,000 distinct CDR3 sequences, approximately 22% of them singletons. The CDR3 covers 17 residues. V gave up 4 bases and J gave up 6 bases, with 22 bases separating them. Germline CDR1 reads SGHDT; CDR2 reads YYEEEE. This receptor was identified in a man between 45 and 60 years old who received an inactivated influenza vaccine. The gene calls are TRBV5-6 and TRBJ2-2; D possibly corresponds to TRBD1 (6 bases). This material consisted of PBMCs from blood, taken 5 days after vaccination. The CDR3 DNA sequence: TGTGCCAGCAGCCGCCATATACAGGGTCTTTCCGCCGGGGAGCTGTTTTTT. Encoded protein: CASSRHIQGLSAGELFF.